One TCR beta chain is described in this entry. Its antigen remains unidentified. This CDR3 comprises 15 residues. Germline assignment: CDR1 PRHDT and CDR2 FYEKMQ (reference sequence). J was trimmed by 8 bases and V by 5 bases; bases with no gene match: 9. This sample was taken from a study of regulatory T cells in long-lasting Graves disease. Study background: By definition, persistent Graves' disease involved antithyroid drugs for over 5 years alongside positive TSH receptor antibodies.

Time point noted: persistent/refractory GD, antithyroid drugs over 5 years with positive TRAb. RNA isolated from PBMCs was used to make the TCR library. Graves' disease diagnosis used American Thyroid Association guidelines. Building of the TCR beta libraries involved iRepertoire HTBI primers and Arm-PCR of CDR3 regions. TCRdb analysed the multiplex PCR reads with MiXCR anew, one entry per CDR3 protein. The sample shows approximately 690,000 distinct CDR3 sequences, roughly 30% of them seen only once. Study-wide results and caveats: Persistent disease exhibited a predilection for TRBV28, TRBJ1-2 and TRBJ2-5.

Sequenced material: peripheral blood mononuclear cells (PBMCs), taken when the disease was refractory, from a patient treated with antithyroid drugs. The V call is TRBV13, the J call TRBJ1-5, with TRBD1 identical over 10 bases. This sequence was found in a female donor with Graves disease. DNA for the CDR3: TGTGCCAGCAGCCTTCGGACAGGGGGGCAGGAGCCCCAGCATTTT. It specifies CASSLRTGGQEPQHF.